This is a list of T cell receptor beta chains from one sample in a study of T cells in Graves' hyperthyroidism and ophthalmopathy. Each CDR3 protein gets one entry after TCRdb re-called the multiplex PCR reads with MiXCR. The table has around 350,000 distinct CDR3 sequences, over 15% seen once; the top ten hold around 3.4%. The sample was blood. These receptors originate from a young woman with Graves' hyperthyroidism. Each CDR3 is given with its conserved first and last residue. Size is stated for part of the rows, as once, few or many counts, or as a class when the clone is expanded.

>TRBV6-1|TRBJ1-2|-
CASRGNVVDGYTF
>TRBV6-5|TRBJ1-1|many
CASSYLLGTEAFF
>TRBV5-1|TRBJ2-5|-
CASSPGQGVETQYF
>TRBV6-1|TRBJ1-1|many
CASSPQAMNTEAFF
>TRBV11-2|TRBJ2-7|many
CASSLVGGLEQYF
>TRBV18|TRBJ1-5|few
CASSPRFVDQPQHF
>TRBV29-1|TRBJ2-6|many
CSVVSLGGANVLTF
>TRBV9|TRBJ1-1|-
CASSPWGGPTEAFF
>TRBV27|TRBJ1-2|many
CASRMNRVEDYGYTF
>TRBV27|TRBJ2-4|many
CASSTVGDGKNIQYF
>TRBV6-1|TRBJ1-5|many
CASSERGANQPQHF
>TRBV20-1|TRBJ2-7|many
CSARDWTGTYEQYF
>TRBV20-1|TRBJ2-7|many
CSATPSGLHYEQYF
>TRBV20-1|TRBJ1-1|few
CSATPGQGLGAEAFF
>TRBV20-1|TRBJ1-2|-
CSADTGNYGYTF
>TRBV6-1|TRBJ1-1|few
CASKRGTFTEAFF
>TRBV5-1|TRBJ1-3|many
CASSLEGRKSSGNTIYF
>TRBV11-1|TRBJ2-2|many
CASSFVTGELFF
>TRBV6-5|TRBJ1-1|-
CASSYTTGQTMNTEAFF
>TRBV5-1|TRBJ1-1|few
CASSLGADTEAFF
>TRBV27|TRBJ1-6|few
CASSLNRGAYNSPLHF
>TRBV20-1|TRBJ2-7|many
CSASPGTRGYEQYF
>TRBV12-3/TRBV12-4|TRBJ2-5|many
CASRSLGRGYQETQYF
>TRBV11-2|TRBJ2-7|many
CASSLTAREQYF
>TRBV2|TRBJ1-6|many
CASSARLTGDESPLHF
>TRBV27|TRBJ2-4|many
CASSLRRARENIQYF
>TRBV12-3/TRBV12-4|TRBJ1-1|many
CASSDRGMNTEAFF
>TRBV19|TRBJ2-7|many
CASSIGGNYEQYF
>TRBV6-1|TRBJ1-1|-
CASSEARRRSFF
>TRBV27|TRBJ1-2|-
CASTNIPLLGGSYTF
>TRBV6-2/TRBV6-3|TRBJ2-6|many
CASSRDRGFLSGANVLTF
>TRBV5-4|TRBJ2-4|few
CASSSLGPKNIQYF
>TRBV11-2|TRBJ2-7|-
CASSEVPGQASYEQYF
>TRBV20-1|TRBJ2-5|many
CSARDVETQYF
>TRBV7-9|TRBJ1-1|many
CASSYPGAMNTEAFF
>TRBV5-1|TRBJ2-3|-
CASSLGGGGARDTQYF
>TRBV7-2|TRBJ1-1|many
CASSLVVGLNTEAFF
>TRBV11-2|TRBJ2-7|many
CASRPHQLRGFVEQYF
>TRBV7-9|TRBJ1-1|many
CASSAPLGVGTEAFF
>TRBV27|TRBJ2-7|-
CASSLLRQVLSPHEQYF
>TRBV6-5|TRBJ1-1|-
CASSYSARTGAEAFF
>TRBV5-1|TRBJ2-5|many
CASSLIAGGQETQYF
>TRBV12-3/TRBV12-4|TRBJ1-5|few
CASSLEGGRSNQPQHF
>TRBV3-1|TRBJ1-1|-
CASSQGGGTFF
>TRBV10-3|TRBJ2-2|many
CAVRSGGGATGELFF
>TRBV12-3/TRBV12-4|TRBJ2-7|once
CASSAPRMGSYDQYF
>TRBV20-1|TRBJ1-5|many
CSARRGLSNQPQHF
>TRBV20-1|TRBJ1-1|few
CSASRQGYMNTEAFF
>TRBV12-5|TRBJ1-2|many
CASGLVAGGGYGYTF
>TRBV30|TRBJ1-2|many
CAWSASLGYGYTF
>TRBV2|TRBJ2-7|many
CASYRADKQYF
>TRBV4-1|TRBJ2-4|-
CASSRPGPGENIQYF